This entry lists 20 T cell receptor beta chains sequenced from one sample in a study of control samples from healthy donors and cancer patients. Clones were sequenced by immunoSEQ multiplex PCR, and TCRdb holds only the in-frame ones, with some missing. The sample yields 160,000 or so clones, 90% to 95% seen once. The source material was blood. The receptors stem from a middle-aged woman in good health.

The V gene is TRBV3-1 (or the pseudogene TRBV3-2), the J gene TRBJ1-1, with no clear D. The ends were cut back, 4 bases at V and 0 bases at J, with 6 bases in the middle. The CDR3 sequence is 13 residues long. Germline V lookup: CDR1 LGHDT, CDR2 YNNKEL (reference sequence). As DNA, the CDR3 is TGTGCCAGCAGCCGAGCAGTGAACACTGAAGCTTTCTTT. It translates to CASSRAVNTEAFF.

The chain uses TRBV5-1 and TRBJ2-5, with TRBD1 matching 8 bases. The CDR3 spans 14 residues. Germline V gives CDR1 SGHRS, CDR2 YFSETQ. Unmatched junction bases numbered 9, after V lost 6 bases and J lost 5 bases. The CDR3 spells CASKLTGAGETQYF. The CDR3 DNA follows: TGCGCCAGCAAATTGACAGGGGCTGGGGAGACCCAGTACTTC.

This clone was recorded once. The chain recombines TRBV3-1 (or the pseudogene TRBV3-2) with TRBJ1-2; 9 positions match TRBD1. The germline CDR1 and CDR2 sequences are LGHDT and YNNKEL (reference sequence). The CDR3 is 17 residues long. V was pared by 3 bases and J by 7 bases, with 15 bases of the junction left unmatched. CDR3 sequence: CASSHEDFPRDRVGYTF. Here the CDR3 DNA reads TGTGCCAGCAGCCATGAAGATTTCCCCCGGGACAGGGTTGGCTACACCTTC.

The chain has TRBV4-1 and TRBJ1-2; 7 bases map to TRBD1. The CDR3 extends over 15 amino acids. The V gene end was trimmed by 2 bases and the J gene end by 2 bases; junction bases not matched to a gene: 5. Germline CDR1 is MGHRA and CDR2 is YSYEKL. As DNA, the CDR3 is TGCGCCAGCAGCCAACTACAGGGGCGAAACTATGGCTACACCTTC. It encodes CASSQLQGRNYGYTF.

V usage is TRBV5-1 and J usage is TRBJ2-1; D not resolved. Trimming took off 0 bases at V and 0 bases at J, with 7 bases between the two ends. CDR3 length equals 15 residues. Germline lookup yields CDR1 SGHRS and CDR2 YFSETQ. As DNA, the CDR3 is TGCGCCAGCAGCTTGGTTCGGAGCTCCTACAATGAGCAGTTCTTC. Translated: CASSLVRSSYNEQFF.

The chain has TRBV4-3 and TRBJ1-2, with 7 bases matching TRBD1. There are 16 residues in the CDR3. The V gene's germline CDR1 is LGHNA and CDR2 YSLEER. The trim removed 5 bases at V and 5 bases at J, leaving 14 bases unmatched. The CDR3 DNA sequence: TGCGCCAGCAGCAAACAGGGGCTTGACTCTGCTTATGGCTACACCTTC. This sequence encodes CASSKQGLDSAYGYTF.

The V gene is TRBV5-6, the J gene TRBJ1-5; D unclear. The CDR3 runs to 17 residues. Germline CDR1 reads SGHDT; CDR2 reads YYEEEE. V gave up 2 bases and J gave up 0 bases, with 15 bases separating them. The DNA for the CDR3 is TGTGCCAGCAGCTTAGAAGGGAGCGGGGTTAGCAATCAGCCCCAGCATTTT. Its protein product is CASSLEGSGVSNQPQHF.

The chain recombines TRBV1 with TRBJ1-2. TRBV1 is deemed a pseudogene. The length of the CDR3 is 16 residues. The CDR3 region has the DNA TGCACCAGCAGCCAAGGCGACCGGGAATCGAACTATGGCTACACCTTC. Its protein product is CTSSQGDRESNYGYTF.

The rearrangement uses TRBV27 and TRBJ1-1; D gene ambiguous. V lost 2 bases, J lost 0 bases, and 4 bases lay in between. Looked up from germline, CDR1 is MNHEY and CDR2 is SMNVEV (reference sequence). The CDR3 loop spans 13 amino acids. CDR3 bases: TGTGCCAGCAGTTTAAGATTGAACACTGAAGCTTTCTTT. Protein sequence: CASSLRLNTEAFF.

The chain links TRBV30 to TRBJ1-3; D gene unclear. V was pared by 4 bases and J by 0 bases, with 1 base between. This CDR3 region has 11 residues. Germline V gene data show CDR1 as GTSNPN and CDR2 as SVGIG (reference sequence). The CDR3 coding sequence is TGTGCCTGGACCTCTGGAAACACCATATATTTT. This translates into CAWTSGNTIYF.

The chain couples TRBV20-1 to TRBJ2-3, with 8 bases aligning to TRBD2. The CDR3 has 15 amino acids. CDR1 and CDR2 (germline): DFQATT, SNEGSKA (reference sequence). V dropped 3 bases and J dropped 1; count of bases not matched to a gene: 6. CDR3 sequence: CSASRPGGGTDTQYF. In nucleotides, the CDR3 is TGCAGTGCTAGTAGACCGGGGGGGGGCACAGATACGCAGTATTTT.

V and J are TRBV5-5 and TRBJ2-7; no reliable D call. V was pared by 0 bases and J by 2 bases, with 9 bases between. Germline V gives CDR1 SGHKS, CDR2 YYEKEE (reference sequence). The CDR3 spans 14 residues. CDR3 DNA sequence: TGTGCCAGCAGCTTGGGGTTTGGGGCCTACGAGCAGTACTTC. Protein sequence: CASSLGFGAYEQYF.

The rearrangement uses TRBV4-3 and TRBJ2-3; no clear D gene. In germline, CDR1 is LGHNA, CDR2 YSLEER. Trimming pared 6 bases from V and 4 bases from J, leaving 17 bases between. This CDR3 is 15 amino acids long. The CDR3: CASSRAPATSDTQYF. For the CDR3, the DNA is TGCGCCAGCAGTCGAGCCCCAGCTACCTCAGATACGCAGTATTTT.

The chain carries TRBV7-9 and TRBJ2-7; maybe TRBD2 (5 bases). The length of the CDR3 is 17 residues. Trimming took 6 bases from V and 0 from J, leaving 21 bases between them. Germline loops: CDR1 SEHNR, CDR2 FQNEAQ (reference sequence). The CDR3 reads CASSPFGWEPDSYEQYF. In DNA, the CDR3 is TGTGCCAGCAGTCCCTTCGGGTGGGAGCCAGACTCCTACGAGCAGTACTTC. Filled out from reference TRBV7-9 and TRBJ2-7, the complete variable domain reads DTGVSQNPRHKITKRGQNVTFRCDPISEHNRLYWYRQTLGQGPEFLTYFQNEAQLEKSRLLSDRFSAERPKGSFSTLEIQRTEQGDSAMYLCASSPFGWEPDSYEQYFGPGTRLTVT.

This clone was detected only once. V and J are TRBV6-5 and TRBJ1-1; tentative D call: TRBD1 (6 bases). The germline gives CDR1 MNHEY, CDR2 SVGAGI. The length of the CDR3 is 12 residues. Trimming shortened V by 7 bases and J by 10 bases, and 16 bases separated the two germline ends. CDR3 amino acids: CASNLKGGSAFF. The CDR3 DNA follows: TGTGCCAGCAACCTCAAGGGGGGATCAGCTTTCTTT.

J is TRBJ1-2 and V is TRBV28; tentatively, D is TRBD1 (5 bases). The CDR3 is made up of 12 amino acids. The V end lost 2 bases, the J end lost 6 bases, and 7 bases lay between the germline ends. CDR1 and CDR2 (germline): MDHEN, SYDVKM. The CDR3 sequence: CASSLRGNGYTF. The CDR3 DNA reads as TGTGCCAGCAGTTTACGGGGCAATGGCTACACCTTC.

The CDR3 nucleotides are TGTGCCAGCAGTTACCTTTTTCTAGGGGAAGGGCCGAAAGAAGAGACCCAGTACTTC. Its protein product is CASSYLFLGEGPKEETQYF. This chain joins TRBV6-2 or TRBV6-3 and TRBJ2-5, with D possibly TRBD1 on 5 matching bases. The V end lost 2 bases, the J end lost 3 bases, and 25 bases lay between the germline ends. CDR1 and CDR2 (germline): MNHEY, SVGEGT. The CDR3 is made up of 19 amino acids.

The rearrangement joins TRBV20-1 to TRBJ1-2; no firm D call. The CDR3 is 13 amino acids. V was cut by 3 bases and J by 8 bases, with 16 bases left in between. Germline assignment: CDR1 DFQATT and CDR2 SNEGSKA (reference sequence). CDR3: CSASGGRDGGYTF. The CDR3 DNA sequence: TGCAGTGCTAGTGGTGGGAGAGACGGCGGCTACACCTTC.

In DNA, the CDR3 is TGCGCCAGCAGCTTGGATCCACAGGAAGGACATAATTCACCCCTCCACTTT. Its translation: CASSLDPQEGHNSPLHF. The gene calls are TRBV5-1 and TRBJ1-6, with TRBD1 as a possible D gene (5 bases). V lost 0 bases and J lost 5, with 15 bases in between. CDR1 and CDR2 from the germline V gene are SGHRS and YFSETQ. The CDR3 sequence is 17 residues long.

For this clone: The junction and the germline gene differ at one end; a read error may be behind it. The gene calls are TRBV7-9 and TRBJ2-3; D is uncertain. Germline CDR1 SEHNR, CDR2 FQNEAQ (reference sequence). The CDR3 is made up of 16 amino acids. The CDR3 DNA is TGTGCCAGCACCTTAACCCCAGACTGGAGCACAGATACGCAGTATTTT. Translated, it gives CASTLTPDWSTDTQYF.